This T cell receptor beta chain was obtained from a study of T cell responses to AZD1222 COVID-19 vaccine. The CDR3 has 14 amino acids. The germline V gene encodes CDR1 MDHEN and CDR2 SYDVKM. The V segment lost 6 bases and the J segment 1 base; nucleotides outside the gene matches: 4. This clone was found a few times. Its antigen remains unknown. Study outcomes and limitations: Among spike-specific TCRs, nearly half reportedly target unmutated variant regions. Females outnumbered males among donors, who were mostly white British; clonal diversity was possibly underestimated. Repertoires were obtained only post-peak T cell response. Just five or six AZD1222 recipients were seropositive at baseline.

TCRdb's copy holds only in-frame clones and misses some; the assay was immunoSEQ multiplex PCR. The repertoire consists of some 140,000 clones, with 84% occurring once and the leading ten covering approximately 4%. V is TRBV28 and J is TRBJ1-1, with TRBD1 matching over 8 bases. The receptor's source is an adult in good health. The source was peripheral blood, collected on day 0 of AZD1222 vaccination. In DNA form, the CDR3 reads TGTGCCAGCAGCCCGACAGGGGAGAACACTGAAGCTTTCTTT. Protein product: CASSPTGENTEAFF.